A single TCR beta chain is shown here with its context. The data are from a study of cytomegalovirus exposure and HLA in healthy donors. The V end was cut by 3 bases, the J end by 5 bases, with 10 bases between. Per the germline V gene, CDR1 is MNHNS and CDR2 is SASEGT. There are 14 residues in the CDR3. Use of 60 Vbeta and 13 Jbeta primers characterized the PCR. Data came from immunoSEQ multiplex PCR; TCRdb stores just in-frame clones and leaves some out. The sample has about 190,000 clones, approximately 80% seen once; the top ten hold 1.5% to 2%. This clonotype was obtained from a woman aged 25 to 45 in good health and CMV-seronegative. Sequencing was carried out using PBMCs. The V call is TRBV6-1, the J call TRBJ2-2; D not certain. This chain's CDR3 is CASSERPRTGELFF. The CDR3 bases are TGTGCCAGCAGTGAGCGCCCCCGGACCGGGGAGCTGTTTTTT.